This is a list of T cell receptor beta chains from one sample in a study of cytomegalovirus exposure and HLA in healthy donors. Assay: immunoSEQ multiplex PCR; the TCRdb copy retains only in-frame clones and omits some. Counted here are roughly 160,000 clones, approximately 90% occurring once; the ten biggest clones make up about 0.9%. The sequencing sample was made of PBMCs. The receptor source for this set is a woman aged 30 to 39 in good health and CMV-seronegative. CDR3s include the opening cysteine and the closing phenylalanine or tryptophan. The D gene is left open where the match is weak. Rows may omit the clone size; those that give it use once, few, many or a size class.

CDR3nt: TGTGCCAGCACTACGGGGGGACCGAATGAAAAACTGTTTTTT; CDR3aa: CASTTGGPNEKLFF; v_gene: TRBV6-5; d_gene: NA; j_gene: TRBJ1-4; abundance: few
CDR3nt: TGCGCCAGCAGCCAAGGCAGGTTCCAAGAGACCCAGTACTTC; CDR3aa: CASSQGRFQETQYF; v_gene: TRBV4-1; d_gene: NA; j_gene: TRBJ2-5; abundance: once
CDR3nt: TGTGCCAGCAGCTTAAATTTCGATGGCTACACCTTC; CDR3aa: CASSLNFDGYTF; v_gene: TRBV5-4; d_gene: NA; j_gene: TRBJ1-2; abundance: once
CDR3nt: TGTGCCAGTAGGGAACAGGACATCTATGGCTACACCTTC; CDR3aa: CASREQDIYGYTF; v_gene: TRBV19; d_gene: NA; j_gene: TRBJ1-2; abundance: NA
CDR3nt: TGTGCCAGCAGCTTAATAACGTCTGGGGACAGGAAAATCAATGAGCAGTTCTTC; CDR3aa: CASSLITSGDRKINEQFF; v_gene: TRBV7-9; d_gene: TRBD1; j_gene: TRBJ2-1; abundance: NA
CDR3nt: TGTGCCAGCAGCGCCAGACTAGCGGGGGGGCCTCGGAAGGGAGCAGATACGCAGTATTTT; CDR3aa: CASSARLAGGPRKGADTQYF; v_gene: TRBV9; d_gene: TRBD2; j_gene: TRBJ2-3; abundance: NA
CDR3nt: TGTGCCAGCAGTGGGGGAGGCGGGGGATGGAAGCCCCAGCATTTT; CDR3aa: CASSGGGGGWKPQHF; v_gene: TRBV6-1; d_gene: NA; j_gene: TRBJ1-5; abundance: few
CDR3nt: TGTGCCAGCAGCTCACGGGGACGGACTATGAACACTGAAGCTTTCTTT; CDR3aa: CASSSRGRTMNTEAFF; v_gene: TRBV11-2; d_gene: NA; j_gene: TRBJ1-1; abundance: NA
CDR3nt: TGTGCCAGCAGCTCACAGCAAGAGACCCAGTACTTC; CDR3aa: CASSSQQETQYF; v_gene: TRBV5-4; d_gene: NA; j_gene: TRBJ2-5; abundance: NA
CDR3nt: TGTGCCAGCAGGGTGGGACTAGCCAAAAACATTCAGTACTTC; CDR3aa: CASRVGLAKNIQYF; v_gene: TRBV6-1; d_gene: NA; j_gene: TRBJ2-4; abundance: NA
CDR3nt: TGCGCCAGCAGCCAAGTACCAGCAGGACAGCAGTACTTC; CDR3aa: CASSQVPAGQQYF; v_gene: TRBV4-3; d_gene: NA; j_gene: TRBJ2-5; abundance: NA
CDR3nt: TGTGCCAGCACGCCTGGGGGGTCCTACGAGCAGTACTTC; CDR3aa: CASTPGGSYEQYF; v_gene: TRBV6-5; d_gene: NA; j_gene: TRBJ2-7; abundance: NA
CDR3nt: TGTGCCAGCAGTGAAGCGCTTCCACCCCCGGGGACTGAAGCTTTCTTT; CDR3aa: CASSEALPPPGTEAFF; v_gene: TRBV2; d_gene: NA; j_gene: TRBJ1-1; abundance: NA
CDR3nt: TGTGCCAGCAGCCCACCACAGGGAGTGAACACTGAAGCTTTCTTT; CDR3aa: CASSPPQGVNTEAFF; v_gene: TRBV5-4; d_gene: NA; j_gene: TRBJ1-1; abundance: NA
CDR3nt: TGTGCCAGCAGTTCCGCTACCCAGCGTGAAGCTTTCTTT; CDR3aa: CASSSATQREAFF; v_gene: TRBV27; d_gene: NA; j_gene: TRBJ1-1; abundance: NA
CDR3nt: TGTGCCAGCAGCTTAGCGCGCTCCTACAATGAGCAGTTCTTC; CDR3aa: CASSLARSYNEQFF; v_gene: TRBV7-2; d_gene: NA; j_gene: TRBJ2-1; abundance: few
CDR3nt: TGTGCCAGCAGTTTTTCGTGGCTGGTTTACACCTTC; CDR3aa: CASSFSWLVYTF; v_gene: TRBV28; d_gene: NA; j_gene: TRBJ1-2; abundance: few
CDR3nt: TGTGCCAGCAGCCTGCTTGGGGCCCCAACCACCGGGGAGCTGTTTTTT; CDR3aa: CASSLLGAPTTGELFF; v_gene: TRBV6-6; d_gene: NA; j_gene: TRBJ2-2; abundance: NA
CDR3nt: TGCGCCAGCAGTTCCGGGACACCCTCCTACGAGCAGTACTTC; CDR3aa: CASSSGTPSYEQYF; v_gene: TRBV5-1; d_gene: NA; j_gene: TRBJ2-7; abundance: NA
CDR3nt: TGTGCCAGCAGACTAGCGGGCAATGAGCAGTTCTTC; CDR3aa: CASRLAGNEQFF; v_gene: TRBV2; d_gene: TRBD2; j_gene: TRBJ2-1; abundance: NA